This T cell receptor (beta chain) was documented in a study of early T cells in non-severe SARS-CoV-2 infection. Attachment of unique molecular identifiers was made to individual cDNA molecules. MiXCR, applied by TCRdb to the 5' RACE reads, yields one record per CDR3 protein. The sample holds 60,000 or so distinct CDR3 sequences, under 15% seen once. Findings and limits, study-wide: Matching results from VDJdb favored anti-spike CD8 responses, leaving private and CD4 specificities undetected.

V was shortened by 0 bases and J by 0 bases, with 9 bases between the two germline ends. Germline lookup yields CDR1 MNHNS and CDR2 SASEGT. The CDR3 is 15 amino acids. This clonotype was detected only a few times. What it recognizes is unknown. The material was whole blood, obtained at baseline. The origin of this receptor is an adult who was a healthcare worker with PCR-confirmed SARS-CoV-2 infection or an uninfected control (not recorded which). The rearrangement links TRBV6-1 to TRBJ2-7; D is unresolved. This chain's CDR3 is CASSEAHTASYEQYF. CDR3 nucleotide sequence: TGTGCCAGCAGTGAAGCGCATACAGCCTCCTACGAGCAGTACTTC.